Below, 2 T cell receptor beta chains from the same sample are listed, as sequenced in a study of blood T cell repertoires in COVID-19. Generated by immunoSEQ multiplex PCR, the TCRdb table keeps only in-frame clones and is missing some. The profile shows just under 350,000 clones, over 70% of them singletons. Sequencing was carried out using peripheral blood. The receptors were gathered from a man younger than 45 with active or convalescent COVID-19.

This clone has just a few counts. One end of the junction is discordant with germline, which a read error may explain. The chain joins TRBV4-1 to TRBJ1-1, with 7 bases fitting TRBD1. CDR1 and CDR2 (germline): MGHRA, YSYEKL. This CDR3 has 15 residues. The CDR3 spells CASSRTEGANPEAFF. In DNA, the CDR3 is TGCGCCAGCAGCCGCACAGAGGGGGCGAACCCTGAAGCTTTCTTT.

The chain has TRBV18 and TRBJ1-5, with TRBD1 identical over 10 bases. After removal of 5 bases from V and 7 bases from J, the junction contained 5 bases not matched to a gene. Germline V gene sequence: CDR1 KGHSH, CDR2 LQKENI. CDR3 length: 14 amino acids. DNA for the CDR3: TGTGCCAGCTCATTTGGGACAGGGGAGCAGCCCCAGCATTTT. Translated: CASSFGTGEQPQHF.